Listed here are 32 T cell receptor beta chains from one sample, sequenced in a study of T-cell reconstitution after alpha-beta-depleted transplantation in children. It was with unique molecular identifiers that the TCRbeta library was prepared. TCRdb reprocessed the PCR reads with MiXCR, giving one entry per CDR3 protein. The profile shows about 440,000 distinct CDR3 sequences, approximately 42% of them singletons. Specimen: PBMCs, collected before TCRalphabeta/CD19-depleted stem cell transplant. The receptor set was obtained from a girl aged 2-15 years with aplastic anemia, due to receive a stem cell transplant.

This clonotype was seen many times. CDR3 region: CASTHRNTGELFF. The CDR3 nucleotides read TGTGCCAGCACCCACAGAAACACCGGGGAGCTGTTTTTT. This chain joins TRBV6-6 and TRBJ2-2; D unresolved. The CDR3 sequence is 13 residues long. Trimming cost V 7 bases and J 2 bases, with 8 bases left between them. Germline loops: CDR1 MNHNY, CDR2 SVGAGI (reference sequence).

This clonotype occurred many times. The rearrangement uses TRBV4-1 and TRBJ2-7; D possibly corresponds to TRBD2 (5 bases). The germline CDR1 and CDR2 sequences are MGHRA and YSYEKL. V lost 0 bases, J lost 0 bases, and 9 bases lay in between. This CDR3 is built from 15 residues. CDR3 loop: CASSQDPGGSYEQYF. The CDR3 region has the DNA TGCGCCAGCAGCCAAGATCCTGGAGGCTCCTACGAGCAGTACTTC.

This rearrangement joins TRBV10-3 to TRBJ2-6; no clear D. This CDR3 has 12 residues. Looked up from germline, CDR1 is ENHRY and CDR2 is SYGVKD. V lost 9 bases, J lost 0 bases, and 3 bases lay in between. In DNA form, the CDR3 reads TGTGCCATATCCTCTGGGGCCAACGTCCTGACTTTC. As protein: CAISSGANVLTF.

The rearrangement joins TRBV24-1 to TRBJ2-3, with D hard to call. Germline V CDR1 and CDR2: KGHDR, SFDVKD. V was pared by 4 bases and J by 1 base, with 11 bases between. This CDR3 has 15 amino acids. The CDR3 DNA reads as TGTGCCACCAGTGACCCTACAAGACGCACAGATACGCAGTATTTT. Amino acid sequence: CATSDPTRRTDTQYF.

In its sample, this clonotype was seen many times. The chain links TRBV5-1 to TRBJ2-7; maybe TRBD2 (5 bases). Looked up from germline, CDR1 is SGHRS and CDR2 is YFSETQ. Trimming stripped 3 bases from V and 1 base from J, with 8 bases between. The length of the CDR3 is 13 residues. In DNA form, the CDR3 reads TGCGCCAGCAGCTCCGGGATATCCTACGAGCAGTACTTC. Its protein product is CASSSGISYEQYF.

The V and J genes are TRBV5-1 and TRBJ2-7, with D unclear. The germline V and J ends were trimmed by 3 bases and 2 bases, with 9 bases remaining between them. Per the germline V gene, CDR1 is SGHRS and CDR2 is YFSETQ. This CDR3 has 13 residues. The CDR3 protein is CASSSRPTYEQYF. The CDR3 region has the DNA TGCGCCAGCAGCTCACGTCCTACCTACGAGCAGTACTTC.

V is TRBV20-1 and J is TRBJ2-7, with 9 positions matching TRBD1. With V trimmed by 3 bases and J by 7 bases, 10 bases remained unmatched. CDR1 is DFQATT and CDR2 is SNEGSKA in the germline V gene (reference sequence). The CDR3 is 14 amino acids. The CDR3 DNA follows: TGCAGTGCTAGCCGGGGACAGGGAACGGGGGAGCAGTACTTC. Protein: CSASRGQGTGEQYF.

This chain links TRBV5-5 with TRBJ2-3; D not certain. Germline loops: CDR1 SGHKS, CDR2 YYEKEE (reference sequence). The CDR3 runs 14 residues. The V end was cut by 5 bases, the J end by 3 bases, with 13 bases between. The CDR3 region is CASSPVKETDTQYF. Written as DNA, the CDR3 is TGTGCCAGCAGTCCTGTTAAGGAGACAGATACGCAGTATTTT.

There are many counts of this clonotype. The chain links TRBV18 to TRBJ2-7; TRBD2 matches at 10 bases. The CDR3 sequence is 15 residues long. Trimming at V came to 0 bases and at J to 5 bases, leaving 4 bases not matched to a gene. Per germline, CDR1 KGHSH and CDR2 LQKENI. In nucleotides, the CDR3 is TGTGCCAGCTCACCACCCCTAGCGGGAGCGGACGAGCAGTACTTC. This translates into CASSPPLAGADEQYF.

The rearrangement links TRBV20-1 to TRBJ2-2; TRBD2 aligns across 11 bases. With V trimmed by 7 bases and J by 6 bases, 4 bases remained unmatched. This CDR3 spans 13 amino acids. CDR1 and CDR2 (germline): DFQATT, SNEGSKA (reference sequence). CDR3 sequence reads: CSVSGGAPGELFF. In DNA form, the CDR3 reads TGCAGTGTTAGCGGGGGGGCCCCCGGGGAGCTGTTTTTT.

This clonotype was counted between two and nine times. V and J are TRBV20-1 and TRBJ1-6, with D maybe TRBD1 (5 bases). Trimming stripped 2 bases from V and 6 bases from J, with 14 bases between. Germline values: CDR1 DFQATT, CDR2 SNEGSKA (reference sequence). This CDR3 comprises 15 residues. The CDR3 region is CSARIRGWGNSPLHF. CDR3 nucleotide sequence: TGCAGTGCTAGAATCCGGGGGTGGGGTAATTCACCCCTCCACTTT.

There are a few counts of this clonotype. This chain joins TRBV20-1 and TRBJ2-2; 9 bases match TRBD2. The CDR3 extends over 15 amino acids. The V gene end was trimmed by 1 base and the J gene end by 5 bases; junction bases not matched to a gene: 5. Germline V gives CDR1 DFQATT, CDR2 SNEGSKA (reference sequence). Here the CDR3 reads CSARGLAEDTGELFF. CDR3 sequence (DNA): TGCAGTGCTAGAGGACTAGCGGAGGATACCGGGGAGCTGTTTTTT.

This clonotype occurred many times. The gene calls are TRBV9 and TRBJ1-1; D not resolved. This CDR3 is built from 14 residues. V dropped 0 bases and J dropped 1 base, with 7 bases sitting between them. The germline V gene encodes CDR1 SGDLS and CDR2 YYNGEE. CDR3 region: CASSVGPANTEAFF. The CDR3 bases are TGTGCCAGCAGCGTAGGGCCGGCGAACACTGAAGCTTTCTTT.

This clonotype was seen at least ten times. The chain joins TRBV28 to TRBJ2-1, with no clear D. The CDR3 covers 13 residues. V was pared by 3 bases and J by 5 bases, with 8 bases between. Germline loops: CDR1 MDHEN, CDR2 SYDVKM. The CDR3 nucleotides are TGTGCCAGCAGTTTCGCAGGCCACAATGAGCAGTTCTTC. This gives the protein CASSFAGHNEQFF.

This clonotype was detected only a few times. The J gene is TRBJ2-7, the V gene TRBV12-3 or TRBV12-4; D possibly corresponds to TRBD2 (5 bases). The CDR3 covers 14 residues. V dropped 4 bases and J dropped 3 bases, with 13 bases sitting between them. The CDR3 here is CASSSLGGFYEQYF. The CDR3 nucleotides read TGTGCCAGCAGTTCCCTTGGAGGATTCTACGAGCAGTACTTC.

This clonotype was seen a few times. CDR3 sequence: CASSHSRTSGTDTQYF. As DNA, the CDR3 is TGTGCCAGCAGCCATTCGAGGACTAGCGGCACAGATACGCAGTATTTT. V and J are TRBV7-9 and TRBJ2-3, with TRBD2 matching 9 bases. Unmatched junction bases numbered 7, after V lost 5 bases and J lost 1 base. Germline V gives CDR1 SEHNR, CDR2 FQNEAQ (reference sequence). The CDR3 extends over 16 amino acids.

This chain connects TRBV6-1 to TRBJ2-7, with unresolved D. With 1 base removed from V and 2 bases from J, the gap between germline ends came to 3 bases. The CDR3 is 12 amino acids. Per germline, CDR1 MNHNS and CDR2 SASEGT. The CDR3 nucleotides are TGTGCCAGCAGTGAAGACACCTACGAGCAGTACTTC. Its translation: CASSEDTYEQYF.

This clonotype was observed once. The chain carries TRBV4-1 and TRBJ2-4, with 7 positions matching TRBD2. After removal of 1 base from V and 0 bases from J, the junction contained 6 bases not matched to a gene. The CDR3 runs to 17 residues. The germline V gene encodes CDR1 MGHRA and CDR2 YSYEKL. The CDR3 region has the DNA TGCGCCAGCAGCCAAGGCGCAGGGAGGGTAGCCAAAAACATTCAGTACTTC. Its protein is CASSQGAGRVAKNIQYF.

This clonotype appeared a few times. This chain joins TRBV20-1 and TRBJ2-3; 7 bases line up with TRBD1. There are 14 residues in the CDR3. Germline V gene lookup returns CDR1 DFQATT and CDR2 SNEGSKA (reference sequence). V lost 1 base, J lost 2 bases, and 3 bases stayed unmatched. The CDR3 DNA reads as TGCAGTGCTAGAGGGACAGGCATCACAGATACGCAGTATTTT. This translates into CSARGTGITDTQYF.

This clonotype was counted only a few times. DNA of the CDR3: TGCAGTGCTAGGACTAGTAGGAACGAGCAGTACTTC. This encodes CSARTSRNEQYF. J is TRBJ2-7 and V is TRBV20-1; maybe TRBD2 (6 bases). V was pared by 3 bases and J by 5 bases, with 11 bases between. Germline assignment: CDR1 DFQATT and CDR2 SNEGSKA (reference sequence). CDR3 length: 12 amino acids.

There are a few counts of this clonotype. The rearrangement joins TRBV5-1 to TRBJ2-7; perhaps D is TRBD1 or TRBD2 (6 bases each). Trimming stripped 0 bases from V and 0 bases from J, with 16 bases between. Germline CDR1 is SGHRS and CDR2 is YFSETQ. The CDR3 has 17 amino acids. In DNA, the CDR3 is TGCGCCAGCAGCTTGGCCCCAGGGGAGGCGTCCTCCTACGAGCAGTACTTC. Residues: CASSLAPGEASSYEQYF.

V gene TRBV10-3 combines with J gene TRBJ2-7; TRBD2 is a possible D gene (6 bases). This CDR3 is built from 14 residues. Germline V gene data show CDR1 as ENHRY and CDR2 as SYGVKD. V gave up 4 bases and J gave up 2 bases, with 12 bases separating them. The CDR3: CAISVLGGAYEQYF. DNA for the CDR3: TGTGCCATCAGTGTCCTAGGAGGGGCCTACGAGCAGTACTTC.

CDR3 amino acids: CSAPQPGHPRETQYF. The CDR3 DNA sequence: TGCAGTGCTCCTCAACCAGGGCATCCCAGGGAGACCCAGTACTTC. The chain recombines TRBV20-1 with TRBJ2-5; a possible D gene is TRBD1 (5 bases). The CDR3 totals 15 residues. Trimming pared 5 bases from V and 5 bases from J, leaving 21 bases between. Germline V lookup: CDR1 DFQATT, CDR2 SNEGSKA (reference sequence).

The CDR3 region is CSARDGLAGEGNEQFF. In nucleotides, the CDR3 is TGCAGTGCTAGAGATGGACTAGCGGGAGAGGGCAATGAGCAGTTCTTC. J is TRBJ2-1 and V is TRBV20-1, with TRBD2 matching 13 bases. The CDR3 runs to 16 residues. Germline lookup yields CDR1 DFQATT and CDR2 SNEGSKA (reference sequence). After removal of 0 bases from V and 6 bases from J, the junction contained 5 bases not matched to a gene.

V gene TRBV7-2 combines with J gene TRBJ1-5; 8 nucleotides match TRBD1. The CDR3 length is 13 residues. The V segment lost 5 bases and the J segment 6 bases; nucleotides outside the gene matches: 3. Germline V gene lookup returns CDR1 SGHTA and CDR2 FQGNSA. The CDR3 loop reads CASSPDRVQPQHF. The CDR3 DNA reads TGTGCCAGCAGCCCGGACAGGGTTCAGCCCCAGCATTTT.

This clonotype was picked up a small number of times. Mismatch with germline at one junction end may stem from a read error. The chain recombines TRBV20-1 with TRBJ2-1, with D possibly matching TRBD1 (6 bases). Germline V gene data show CDR1 as DFQATT and CDR2 as SNEGSKA (reference sequence). This CDR3 is 15 amino acids long. The CDR3 here is CCARDSRGIVNEQFF. The CDR3 DNA reads TGCTGTGCTAGAGATAGTAGGGGGATCGTCAATGAGCAGTTCTTC.

In its sample, this clonotype was seen a few times. This chain uses TRBV3-1 with TRBJ1-3; D is ambiguous. The germline V gene has CDR1 LGHDT and CDR2 YNNKEL (reference sequence). The V gene lost 6 bases and the J gene lost 0 bases, with 12 bases spanning the gap. The CDR3 contains 15 residues. CDR3 nucleotide sequence: TGTGCCAGCAGAGGAAGAGGCATCTCTGGAAACACCATATATTTT. It specifies CASRGRGISGNTIYF.

The rearrangement uses TRBV28 and TRBJ2-6, with 8 bases matching TRBD1. J was trimmed by 1 base and V by 6 bases; bases with no gene match: 5. Germline CDR1 and CDR2: MDHEN and SYDVKM. The CDR3 length is 16 residues. CDR3 protein: CASRAGGSSGANVLTF. In DNA, the CDR3 is TGTGCCAGCAGGGCAGGGGGCTCGTCTGGGGCCAACGTCCTGACTTTC.

The chain combines TRBV30 with TRBJ1-1, with a possible D match to TRBD1 (6 bases). Germline CDR1 is GTSNPN and CDR2 is SVGIG (reference sequence). Trimming stripped 2 bases from V and 4 bases from J, with 8 bases between. The CDR3 spans 12 residues. In nucleotides, the CDR3 is TGTGCCTGGAGTAAGGGGGGCACTGAAGCTTTCTTT. It yields the protein CAWSKGGTEAFF.

The chain uses TRBV28 and TRBJ1-4; D is unresolved. Germline CDR1 and CDR2: MDHEN and SYDVKM. This CDR3 region has 13 residues. Trimming took 5 bases from V and 8 from J, leaving 12 bases between them. The DNA for the CDR3 is TGTGCCAGCAGTCCCCCAGGATCCGAAAAACTGTTTTTT. This encodes CASSPPGSEKLFF.

The chain is built from TRBV7-9 and TRBJ1-6; D gene uncertain. Germline values: CDR1 SEHNR, CDR2 FQNEAQ (reference sequence). The CDR3 is made up of 14 amino acids. Trimming removed 2 bases at V and 4 bases at J, with 6 bases between. The CDR3 sequence is CASSLQAYNSPLHF. CDR3 sequence (DNA): TGTGCCAGCAGCTTACAAGCATATAATTCACCCCTCCACTTT.

This clonotype has ten or more counts. The chain's CDR3 is CASSLRVVTAPEAFF. In DNA form, the CDR3 reads TGTGCCAGCAGCTTAAGAGTAGTAACCGCGCCTGAAGCTTTCTTT. The chain couples TRBV7-9 to TRBJ1-1; no reliable D call. V lost 2 bases and J 6 bases, leaving 16 bases between the germline ends. CDR3 length: 15 residues. Germline V lookup: CDR1 SEHNR, CDR2 FQNEAQ (reference sequence).